This T cell receptor (beta chain) was sequenced in a study of blood T cell repertoires in COVID-19. The data were produced by immunoSEQ multiplex PCR, yet TCRdb's version contains in-frame clones alone and is incomplete. The table lists 120,000 to 150,000 clones, approximately 86% of them singletons. This CDR3 is 15 amino acids long. V was cut by 0 bases and J by 7 bases, with 16 bases left in between. Germline V gene data show CDR1 as SGHRS and CDR2 as YFSETQ. The clonotype originates from a woman in her 50s with acute or convalescent COVID-19. Specimen: peripheral blood. The chain is built from TRBV5-1 and TRBJ1-2; TRBD1 is a possible D gene (6 bases). The CDR3 loop reads CASSLVGGPSGGYTF. The DNA of the CDR3 is TGCGCCAGCAGCTTGGTTGGGGGCCCCTCGGGTGGCTACACCTTC.